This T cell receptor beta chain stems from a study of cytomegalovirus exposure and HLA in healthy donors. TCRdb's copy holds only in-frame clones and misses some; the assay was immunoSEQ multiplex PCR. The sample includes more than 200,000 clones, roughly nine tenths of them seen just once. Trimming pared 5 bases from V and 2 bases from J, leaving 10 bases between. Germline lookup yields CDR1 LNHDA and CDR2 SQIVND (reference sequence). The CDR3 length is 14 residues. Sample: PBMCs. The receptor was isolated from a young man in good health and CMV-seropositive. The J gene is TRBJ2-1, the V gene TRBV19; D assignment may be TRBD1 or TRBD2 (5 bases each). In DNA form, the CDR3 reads TGTGCCAGTAGTCGGGGACGCCCCTACAATGAGCAGTTCTTC. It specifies CASSRGRPYNEQFF. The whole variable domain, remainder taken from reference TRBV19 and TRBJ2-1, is DGGITQSPKYLFRKEGQNVTLSCEQNLNHDAMYWYRQDPGQGLRLIYYSQIVNDFQKGDIAEGYSVSREKKESFPLTVTSAQKNPTAFYLCASSRGRPYNEQFFGPGTRLTVL.